This TCR beta chain was sequenced during a study of blood T cells in healthy people across ages. Looking at the study overall: Per two T cells, template switching captured roughly one barcoded beta molecule.

On this clonotype: Its antigen is unidentified.

This CDR3 comprises 16 residues. V dropped 5 bases and J dropped 7 bases, with 21 bases sitting between them. Per the germline V gene, CDR1 is PRHDT and CDR2 is FYEKMQ (reference sequence). Study-wide findings and caveats: It was found that TCR beta diversity correlated strongly with the percentage of naive T cells. While age rose, TCR beta diversity per million T cells dropped in a roughly linear way. Higher diversity and more naive CD4+ cells were features of long-lived donors, compared to aged donors.

A second about 6 to 12 cycle PCR used barcoded and J-beta primers. TCRdb processed the 5' RACE reads anew with MiXCR; each CDR3 protein has one entry. The sample yields over a million distinct CDR3 sequences, roughly 43% seen once. This TCR was sampled from a woman aged 18-29 years in good health. V usage is TRBV13 and J usage is TRBJ2-1; D uncertain. Specimen: blood. DNA of the CDR3: TGTGCCAGCAGCCATGACGCGCTAGGGTCTGGGAATGAGCAGTTCTTC. It translates to CASSHDALGSGNEQFF.